These T cell receptor beta chains were read from a single sample in a study of PD-L1 blockade in urothelial cancer. Profiled with immunoSEQ multiplex PCR; TCRdb holds only in-frame clones, not every one. This table has about 74,000 clones, roughly 90% appearing once. The sample consisted of PBMCs, taken around atezolizumab (anti-PD-L1) treatment. Every receptor here comes from a man aged 65 to 79 with urothelial cancer. The CDR3 runs from the conserved cysteine through the conserved F or W. D genes are given only for firm matches. Clone size is not always given. Where it is, it says once, few, many or a class for expanded clones.

CDR3 protein: CASSGVPGLLLNEQFF
CDR3 DNA: TGCGCCAGCAGTGGGGTCCCGGGACTCCTCTTAAATGAGCAGTTCTTC
J gene: TRBJ2-1
clone size: -
V gene: TRBV10-2
D gene: -

CDR3 protein: CASRVASASYEQYF
CDR3 DNA: TGCGCCAGCAGGGTTGCTAGCGCGTCCTACGAGCAGTACTTC
J gene: TRBJ2-7
clone size: once
V gene: TRBV10-2
D gene: -

CDR3 protein: CASSPGQANYGYTF
CDR3 DNA: TGTGCCAGCAGCCCCGGACAGGCTAACTATGGCTACACCTTC
J gene: TRBJ1-2
clone size: -
V gene: TRBV5-6
D gene: TRBD1

CDR3 protein: CASSLVGGNEQFF
CDR3 DNA: TGTGCCAGCAGCTTGGTGGGGGGGAATGAGCAGTTCTTC
J gene: TRBJ2-1
clone size: -
V gene: TRBV5-4
D gene: TRBD2

CDR3 protein: CASSGRLFGEQFF
CDR3 DNA: TGTGCCAGCAGCGGCCGACTATTTGGTGAGCAGTTCTTC
J gene: TRBJ2-1
clone size: -
V gene: TRBV9
D gene: -

CDR3 protein: CSVGGPGQLETQYF
CDR3 DNA: TGCAGCGTTGGCGGACCGGGACAGCTAGAGACCCAGTACTTC
J gene: TRBJ2-5
clone size: -
V gene: TRBV29-1
D gene: TRBD1

CDR3 protein: CASSVGYSSYNEQFF
CDR3 DNA: TGTGCCAGCAGTGTCGGCTACAGCTCCTACAATGAGCAGTTCTTC
J gene: TRBJ2-1
clone size: -
V gene: TRBV2
D gene: -

CDR3 protein: CASSPVRGRHEQYF
CDR3 DNA: TGTGCCAGCTCACCAGTCAGGGGGCGGCACGAGCAGTACTTC
J gene: TRBJ2-7
clone size: once
V gene: TRBV18
D gene: TRBD1

CDR3 protein: CASSLKTGQGVSSSYEQYF
CDR3 DNA: TGTGCCAGCAGCTTAAAAACGGGACAGGGGGTCTCATCCTCCTACGAGCAGTACTTC
J gene: TRBJ2-7
clone size: once
V gene: TRBV7-6
D gene: TRBD1

CDR3 protein: CASSFQGDEQYF
CDR3 DNA: TGTGCCAGCAGCTTCCAGGGCGACGAGCAGTACTTC
J gene: TRBJ2-7
clone size: -
V gene: TRBV5-6
D gene: -

CDR3 protein: CASSLGRGRTDTQYF
CDR3 DNA: TGCGCCAGCAGCTTGGGGCGGGGGCGCACAGATACGCAGTATTTT
J gene: TRBJ2-3
clone size: once
V gene: TRBV5-1
D gene: -

CDR3 protein: CSASMRETQYF
CDR3 DNA: TGCAGTGCTAGTATGAGGGAGACCCAGTACTTC
J gene: TRBJ2-5
clone size: -
V gene: TRBV20-1
D gene: -

CDR3 protein: CAWTQGWAGEAFF
CDR3 DNA: TGTGCCTGGACACAGGGATGGGCGGGTGAAGCTTTCTTT
J gene: TRBJ1-1
clone size: -
V gene: TRBV30
D gene: -

CDR3 protein: CASIAQVNQPQHF
CDR3 DNA: TGTGCCAGCATCGCTCAGGTGAATCAGCCCCAGCATTTT
J gene: TRBJ1-5
clone size: -
V gene: TRBV28
D gene: -

CDR3 protein: CASSLRQGQYNEQFF
CDR3 DNA: TGTGCCAGCAGCTTACGACAGGGCCAGTACAATGAGCAGTTCTTC
J gene: TRBJ2-1
clone size: -
V gene: TRBV7-9
D gene: TRBD1

CDR3 protein: CAISGEVNTGELFF
CDR3 DNA: TGTGCCATCAGTGGAGAGGTGAACACCGGGGAGCTGTTTTTT
J gene: TRBJ2-2
clone size: -
V gene: TRBV10-3
D gene: -

CDR3 protein: CASSLEVVRGHEQYF
CDR3 DNA: TGTGCCAGCAGCTTGGAAGTCGTCAGGGGGCACGAGCAGTACTTC
J gene: TRBJ2-7
clone size: -
V gene: TRBV5-6
D gene: TRBD1

CDR3 protein: CASSAGGGGESSIYF
CDR3 DNA: TGTGCCAGCAGCGCAGGTGGTGGAGGGGAATCCTCCATATATTTT
J gene: TRBJ1-3
clone size: few
V gene: TRBV11-2
D gene: -

CDR3 protein: CASLRTSGGNTGELFF
CDR3 DNA: TGCGCCAGCTTGAGGACTAGCGGGGGGAACACCGGGGAGCTGTTTTTT
J gene: TRBJ2-2
clone size: -
V gene: TRBV10-2
D gene: TRBD2

CDR3 protein: CASSYVAVSEQYF
CDR3 DNA: TGTGCCAGCAGTTACGTTGCGGTGAGCGAGCAGTACTTC
J gene: TRBJ2-7
clone size: -
V gene: TRBV6-6
D gene: -

CDR3 protein: CASSRAGVTDTQYF
CDR3 DNA: TGTGCCAGCAGCCGAGCGGGAGTAACAGATACGCAGTATTTT
J gene: TRBJ2-3
clone size: -
V gene: TRBV9
D gene: TRBD2

CDR3 protein: CASSHGREGHYNEQFF
CDR3 DNA: TGTGCCAGCAGCCATGGGCGGGAGGGCCACTACAATGAGCAGTTCTTC
J gene: TRBJ2-1
clone size: once
V gene: TRBV7-8
D gene: TRBD2

CDR3 protein: CASRISWDRGTDTQYF
CDR3 DNA: TGTGCCAGCAGGATATCCTGGGACAGGGGAACAGATACGCAGTATTTT
J gene: TRBJ2-3
clone size: -
V gene: TRBV5-6
D gene: TRBD1

CDR3 protein: CASTDRGRTNEKLFF
CDR3 DNA: TGTGCCAGCACCGACAGGGGGCGTACTAATGAAAAACTGTTTTTT
J gene: TRBJ1-4
clone size: -
V gene: TRBV2
D gene: TRBD1

CDR3 protein: CASWDYLGELFF
CDR3 DNA: TGTGCCAGCTGGGACTATCTCGGGGAGCTGTTTTTT
J gene: TRBJ2-2
clone size: -
V gene: TRBV27
D gene: TRBD2

CDR3 protein: CASSGEGQDPYEQYF
CDR3 DNA: TGTGCCAGCTCCGGGGAGGGACAGGACCCCTACGAGCAGTACTTC
J gene: TRBJ2-7
clone size: -
V gene: TRBV11-2
D gene: -

CDR3 protein: CASKRGREGLYEQYF
CDR3 DNA: TGTGCCAGCAAGCGAGGACGGGAGGGCCTCTACGAGCAGTACTTC
J gene: TRBJ2-7
clone size: -
V gene: TRBV6-1
D gene: TRBD2

CDR3 protein: CASSSRDNYNEQFF
CDR3 DNA: TGTGCCAGCAGTTCCCGGGACAACTACAATGAGCAGTTCTTC
J gene: TRBJ2-1
clone size: -
V gene: TRBV27
D gene: -

CDR3 protein: CASSASGQGSYEQYF
CDR3 DNA: TGTGCCAGCAGCGCTTCTGGACAGGGGTCCTACGAGCAGTACTTC
J gene: TRBJ2-7
clone size: -
V gene: TRBV2
D gene: TRBD1

CDR3 protein: CASWDISNQPQHF
CDR3 DNA: TGTGCCAGTTGGGACATAAGCAATCAGCCCCAGCATTTT
J gene: TRBJ1-5
clone size: -
V gene: TRBV19
D gene: -

CDR3 protein: CASSIDGRGPELFF
CDR3 DNA: TGTGCCAGTAGTATAGACGGCAGGGGGCCGGAGCTGTTTTTT
J gene: TRBJ2-2
clone size: -
V gene: TRBV19
D gene: TRBD1

CDR3 protein: CASSGTGDDNEQFF
CDR3 DNA: TGTGCCAGCAGCGGGACAGGGGATGACAATGAGCAGTTCTTC
J gene: TRBJ2-1
clone size: many
V gene: TRBV7-3
D gene: TRBD1

CDR3 protein: CASNTLEEQFF
CDR3 DNA: TGTGCCAGCAATACGTTGGAGGAGCAGTTCTTC
J gene: TRBJ2-1
clone size: -
V gene: TRBV2
D gene: -

CDR3 protein: CASSLWASSGEETQYF
CDR3 DNA: TGTGCCAGCAGTTTATGGGCTAGTAGCGGAGAAGAGACCCAGTACTTC
J gene: TRBJ2-5
clone size: -
V gene: TRBV28
D gene: -

CDR3 protein: CASSLVSGAGELFF
CDR3 DNA: TGTGCCAGCAGCTTAGTTTCCGGGGCCGGGGAGCTGTTTTTT
J gene: TRBJ2-2
clone size: once
V gene: TRBV11-2
D gene: -

CDR3 protein: CASSIRGGGNDEQFF
CDR3 DNA: TGTGCCAGTAGTATCCGGGGCGGCGGGAACGATGAGCAGTTCTTC
J gene: TRBJ2-1
clone size: -
V gene: TRBV19
D gene: -

CDR3 protein: CASSQVQGAGNEQFF
CDR3 DNA: TGCGCCAGCAGCCAGGTACAGGGGGCGGGCAATGAGCAGTTCTTC
J gene: TRBJ2-1
clone size: -
V gene: TRBV4-1
D gene: TRBD1

CDR3 protein: CASSGQVDNEQFF
CDR3 DNA: TGTGCCAGCAGTGGACAGGTAGACAATGAGCAGTTCTTC
J gene: TRBJ2-1
clone size: -
V gene: TRBV6-4
D gene: -

CDR3 protein: CASSLDRISGLNEKLFF
CDR3 DNA: TGTGCCAGCTCACTAGACAGGATATCGGGCCTTAATGAAAAACTGTTTTTT
J gene: TRBJ1-4
clone size: -
V gene: TRBV18
D gene: -

CDR3 protein: CASSLATGLGYEQYF
CDR3 DNA: TGTGCCAGCAGCTTGGCAACAGGGCTCGGTTACGAGCAGTACTTC
J gene: TRBJ2-7
clone size: -
V gene: TRBV7-8
D gene: -

CDR3 protein: CASSFGRGEQYF
CDR3 DNA: TGTGCCAGCAGTTTTGGACGGGGGGAGCAGTACTTC
J gene: TRBJ2-7
clone size: -
V gene: TRBV28
D gene: -

CDR3 protein: CASSLGLAEPTDTQYF
CDR3 DNA: TGTGCCAGCAGCTTGGGACTAGCGGAACCCACAGATACGCAGTATTTT
J gene: TRBJ2-3
clone size: -
V gene: TRBV7-9
D gene: TRBD2

CDR3 protein: CASSRLDAASSYNEQFF
CDR3 DNA: TGCGCCAGCAGCAGGTTAGACGCGGCAAGCTCCTACAATGAGCAGTTCTTC
J gene: TRBJ2-1
clone size: -
V gene: TRBV5-1
D gene: -

CDR3 protein: CASPDRGDEAFF
CDR3 DNA: TGTGCCAGTCCGGACAGGGGCGATGAAGCTTTCTTT
J gene: TRBJ1-1
clone size: once
V gene: TRBV28
D gene: TRBD1

CDR3 protein: CASRLGTAPGQPFSYEQYF
CDR3 DNA: TGTGCCAGCAGGTTGGGTACCGCACCGGGACAGCCTTTCTCCTACGAGCAGTACTTC
J gene: TRBJ2-7
clone size: once
V gene: TRBV28
D gene: TRBD1

CDR3 protein: CASSPDRGLGNTIYF
CDR3 DNA: TGTGCCAGCAGTCCGGACAGGGGGCTTGGAAACACCATATATTTT
J gene: TRBJ1-3
clone size: -
V gene: TRBV28
D gene: TRBD1

CDR3 protein: CASSRTGWDYGYTF
CDR3 DNA: TGTGCCAGCAGCCGAACAGGGTGGGACTATGGCTACACCTTC
J gene: TRBJ1-2
clone size: few
V gene: TRBV11-2
D gene: -

CDR3 protein: CASSGRGLSTDTQYF
CDR3 DNA: TGTGCCAGCAGTGGCAGGGGTCTGAGCACAGATACGCAGTATTTT
J gene: TRBJ2-3
clone size: -
V gene: TRBV6-5
D gene: -

CDR3 protein: CASSRDWNQETQYF
CDR3 DNA: TGTGCCAGCAGCCGGGACTGGAACCAAGAGACCCAGTACTTC
J gene: TRBJ2-5
clone size: -
V gene: TRBV7-2
D gene: -

CDR3 protein: CASSPQTGVWNTEAFF
CDR3 DNA: TGTGCCAGCTCACCACAGACGGGGGTCTGGAACACTGAAGCTTTCTTT
J gene: TRBJ1-1
clone size: -
V gene: TRBV18
D gene: -

CDR3 protein: CAIRQGINEQFF
CDR3 DNA: TGTGCCATCAGACAGGGTATCAATGAGCAGTTCTTC
J gene: TRBJ2-1
clone size: -
V gene: TRBV10-3
D gene: -

CDR3 protein: CARSPGGVDEQYF
CDR3 DNA: TGTGCCAGAAGCCCGGGGGGCGTGGACGAGCAGTACTTC
J gene: TRBJ2-7
clone size: -
V gene: TRBV5-3
D gene: -